The 10 T cell receptor beta chains in this list originate from one sample, sequenced in a study. Profiled with immunoSEQ multiplex PCR; TCRdb holds only in-frame clones, not every one. The sample holds 40,000 to 55,000 clones, 85% to 95% seen once. Source material: PBMCs. The source of these receptors is a man aged 40-49 years with rheumatoid arthritis.

The chain is built from TRBV24-1 and TRBJ1-5; 9 bases are shared with TRBD1. This CDR3 spans 17 amino acids. Germline loops: CDR1 KGHDR, CDR2 SFDVKD. V was pared by 3 bases and J by 1 base, with 6 bases of the junction left unmatched. CDR3 in DNA: TGTGCCACCAGTGATGCGGGGACAGGGAAAAGCAATCAGCCCCAGCATTTT. Protein product: CATSDAGTGKSNQPQHF.

The rearrangement uses TRBV6-2 or TRBV6-3 and TRBJ2-2, with D possibly TRBD1 on 6 matching bases. Germline V gives CDR1 MNHEY, CDR2 SVGEGT. Trimming removed 5 bases at V and 8 bases at J, with 9 bases between. The CDR3 is 12 residues long. CDR3 residues: CASSPGTGELFF. CDR3 DNA: TGTGCCAGCAGTCCCGGGACAGGGGAGCTGTTTTTT.

This clone was recorded once. This chain connects TRBV23-1 to TRBJ1-3; a possible D gene is TRBD1 (5 bases). TRBV23-1 falls under the ORF class, with uncertain function. V lost 3 bases and J 0 bases, leaving 9 bases between the germline ends. There are 15 residues in the CDR3. CDR3 sequence: CASSQTDSSGNTIYF. The CDR3 bases are TGCGCCAGCAGTCAGACAGATAGCTCTGGAAACACCATATATTTT.

The rearrangement links TRBV11-3 to TRBJ2-3; TRBD2 agrees at 9 bases. After removal of 5 bases from V and 1 base from J, the junction contained 7 bases not matched to a gene. The CDR3 has 16 residues. Per the germline V gene, CDR1 is SGHNT and CDR2 is YENEEA. The CDR3 protein is CASSLRSSGGTDTQYF. CDR3 nucleotides: TGTGCCAGCAGCCTCCGATCTAGCGGGGGCACAGATACGCAGTATTTT.

This chain joins TRBV27 and TRBJ2-1, with D uncertain. Germline-derived CDR1 and CDR2 are MNHEY and SMNVEV (reference sequence). Trimming stripped 6 bases from V and 0 bases from J, with 9 bases between. The CDR3 loop spans 14 amino acids. The CDR3 DNA follows: TGTGCCAGCAGCCGGATCGGCTCCTACAATGAGCAGTTCTTC. Translated: CASSRIGSYNEQFF.

This clone was seen once. The CDR3 protein is CASSPRMTRPYEQYF. The CDR3 coding sequence is TGTGCCAGCAGCCCGCGGATGACTCGGCCCTACGAGCAGTACTTC. The rearrangement joins TRBV28 to TRBJ2-7; unclear D gene. Trimming pared 6 bases from V and 2 bases from J, leaving 17 bases between. The CDR3 spans 15 residues. Germline assignment: CDR1 MDHEN and CDR2 SYDVKM.

This chain links TRBV12-3 or TRBV12-4 with TRBJ1-2; tentatively, D is TRBD1 (5 bases). The CDR3 totals 12 residues. Trimming left V 7 bases short and J 8 bases short, with 14 bases between. Here the CDR3 DNA reads TGTGCCAGCACCCCTGGGGGAGGCGGCTACACCTTC. Protein sequence: CASTPGGGGYTF.

The chain combines TRBV6-1 with TRBJ1-4; 8 bases are a match to TRBD1. With V trimmed by 7 bases and J by 0 bases, 4 bases remained unmatched. CDR3 length: 15 residues. Germline V gene sequence: CDR1 MNHNS, CDR2 SASEGT. The CDR3 bases are TGTGCCAGCACCAAGACAGGGGCAACTAATGAAAAACTGTTTTTT. The encoded protein is CASTKTGATNEKLFF.

The chain uses TRBV9 and TRBJ2-7; TRBD1 matches 11 bases. The CDR3 contains 16 residues. Germline trimming cut 3 bases from V and 2 bases from J; bases unmatched to any gene: 7. Germline CDR1 reads SGDLS; CDR2 reads YYNGEE. The CDR3 DNA sequence: TGTGCCAGCAGCGCAGGACAGGGGGCGCCGGCCTACGAGCAGTACTTC. Protein product: CASSAGQGAPAYEQYF.

The gene calls are TRBV2 and TRBJ2-7; 9 bases fit TRBD1. Trimming removed 8 bases from V and 2 bases from J; junction bases left unmatched: 7. The CDR3 spans 14 residues. The germline V gene encodes CDR1 SNHLY and CDR2 FYNNEI. The CDR3 reads CASFPWTGAYEQYF. In DNA, the CDR3 is TGTGCCAGCTTCCCATGGACAGGGGCCTACGAGCAGTACTTC.